A single sample is the source of the 5 T cell receptor beta chains below, sequenced in a study of blood T cells in healthy people across ages. Next came a second PCR, run for roughly 6 to 11 cycles, which used a sample-barcoded 5' primer along with a J-beta primer mix. TCRdb fed the 5' RACE reads into MiXCR, producing one record per CDR3 protein. The data contain about 970,000 distinct CDR3 sequences, roughly half of them singletons. Input material: blood. The source is a woman aged 60-75 years in good health.

In this sample, this clonotype turned up a few times. CDR3 sequence (DNA): TGTGCCAGCAGCTATCAAGGACACTCCTACGAGCAGTACTTC. Amino acids: CASSYQGHSYEQYF. This chain uses TRBV5-6 with TRBJ2-7; a weak D match, TRBD1 (5 bases). The CDR3 contains 14 residues. V was trimmed by 3 bases and J by 0 bases, leaving 10 bases between them. Germline lookup yields CDR1 SGHDT and CDR2 YYEEEE.

The chain carries TRBV6-2 or TRBV6-3 and TRBJ2-5, with a tentative D call TRBD2 (5 bases). Germline CDR1 is MNHEY and CDR2 is SVGEGT. CDR3 size: 14 residues. V shed 4 bases and J shed 5 bases, with 14 bases lying between them. DNA of the CDR3: TGTGCCAGCAGTTTCGCCAGGCGCGGGGAGACCCAGTACTTC. The encoded protein is CASSFARRGETQYF.

The chain uses TRBV29-1 and TRBJ2-7; unclear D gene. CDR3 length: 13 amino acids. V dropped 7 bases and J dropped 0 bases, with 13 bases sitting between them. Germline-derived CDR1 and CDR2 are SQVTM and ANQGSEA. CDR3: CSAVLRSSYEQYF. The CDR3 coding sequence is TGCAGCGCTGTCCTGAGGAGCTCCTACGAGCAGTACTTC.

This chain joins TRBV10-3 and TRBJ2-3; 9 bases line up with TRBD1. Germline CDR1 is ENHRY and CDR2 is SYGVKD. J was trimmed by 6 bases and V by 6 bases; bases with no gene match: 10. CDR3 length: 15 residues. CDR3 bases: TGTGCCATCAGGCCGGGACAGGGAACGAGGGATACGCAGTATTTT. Amino acid sequence: CAIRPGQGTRDTQYF.

Worth noting for this clonotype: This could be a read error, since a much larger clone is one nucleotide away. The CDR3 is CASTKIAGQGPDTQYF. CDR3 sequence (DNA): TGTGCCAGCACCAAAATTGCGGGACAGGGGCCAGATACGCAGTATTTT. This chain links TRBV7-2 with TRBJ2-3, with TRBD1 matching over 10 bases. The trim removed 7 bases at V and 4 bases at J, leaving 11 bases unmatched. This CDR3 comprises 16 residues. From germline, CDR1 is SGHTA and CDR2 FQGNSA.